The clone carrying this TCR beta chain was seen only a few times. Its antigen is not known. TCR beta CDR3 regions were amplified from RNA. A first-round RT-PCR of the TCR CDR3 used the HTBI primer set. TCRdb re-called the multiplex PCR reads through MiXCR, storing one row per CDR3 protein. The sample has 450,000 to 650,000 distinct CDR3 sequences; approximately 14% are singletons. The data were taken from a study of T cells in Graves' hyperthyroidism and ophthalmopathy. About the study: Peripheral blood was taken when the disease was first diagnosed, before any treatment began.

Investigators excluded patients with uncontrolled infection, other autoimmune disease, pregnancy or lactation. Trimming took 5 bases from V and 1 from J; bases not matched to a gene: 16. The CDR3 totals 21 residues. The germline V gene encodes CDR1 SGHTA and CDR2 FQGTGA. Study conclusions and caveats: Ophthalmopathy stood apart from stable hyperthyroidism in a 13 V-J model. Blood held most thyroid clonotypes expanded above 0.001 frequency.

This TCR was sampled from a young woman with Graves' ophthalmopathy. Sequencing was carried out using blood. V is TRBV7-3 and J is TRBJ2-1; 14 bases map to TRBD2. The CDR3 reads CASSKAVGLAGVNRSYNEQFF. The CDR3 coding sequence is TGTGCCAGCAGCAAAGCCGTGGGACTAGCGGGAGTTAATAGGTCCTACAATGAGCAGTTCTTC. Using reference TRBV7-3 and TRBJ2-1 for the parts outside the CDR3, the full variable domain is GAGVSQTPSNKVTEKGKYVELRCDPISGHTALYWYRQSLGQGPEFLIYFQGTGAADDSGLPNDRFFAVRPEGSVSTLKIQRTERGDSAVYLCASSKAVGLAGVNRSYNEQFFGPGTRLTVL.